A single sample is the source of the 16 T cell receptor beta chains below, sequenced in a study of CD8 T cells in ankylosing spondylitis. Overall study findings and caveats: Among TCR beta sequences, a motif of about 8 highly homologous variants appeared characteristic of ankylosing spondylitis blood.

For these receptors, no antigen is known. A single record per CDR3 protein comes from TCRdb applying MiXCR to the 5' RACE reads. The table lists more than 500,000 distinct CDR3 sequences, under 5.5% of them singletons, with roughly 3.5% in the top ten. The specimen was blood, either unsorted or a sorted T cell fraction (not recorded which). These receptors all stem from a male donor with ankylosing spondylitis.

A word on this clonotype: This may be a read error, as it is one base from a much larger clone. The J gene is TRBJ2-1, the V gene TRBV5-6, with 9 bases identical to TRBD2. V lost 4 bases, J lost 8 bases, and 16 bases stayed unmatched. This CDR3 spans 17 amino acids. Germline lookup yields CDR1 SGHDT and CDR2 YYEEEE. The CDR3 spells CASSPLLLAGARDEQFF. CDR3 in DNA: TGTGCCAGCAGCCCCCTCCTATTAGCGGGGGCGAGGGATGAGCAGTTCTTC.

This clonotype occurred many times. The chain is built from TRBV7-9 and TRBJ1-5; TRBD1 matches 11 bases. Germline lookup yields CDR1 SEHNR and CDR2 FQNEAQ (reference sequence). The CDR3 extends over 15 amino acids. Losses at the gene ends were 5 bases for V and 5 bases for J; bases not matched to a gene: 5. The CDR3 nucleotides are TGTGCCAGCAGCCCGGGGGACAGGGGGGATCAGCCCCAGCATTTT. Translated, it gives CASSPGDRGDQPQHF. Drawing the rest from reference TRBV7-9 and TRBJ1-5, the complete variable domain is DTGVSQNPRHKITKRGQNVTFRCDPISEHNRLYWYRQTLGQGPEFLTYFQNEAQLEKSRLLSDRFSAERPKGSFSTLEIQRTEQGDSAMYLCASSPGDRGDQPQHFGDGTRLSIL.

As concerns this clonotype: A read error may explain this, as a much larger clone is one base away. V usage is TRBV6-1 and J usage is TRBJ1-2; 7 nucleotides match TRBD1. Germline loops: CDR1 MNHNS, CDR2 SASEGT. V shed 6 bases and J 2 bases; nucleotides not matched to a gene: 6. The CDR3 totals 14 residues. CDR3 sequence reads: CASRPDRRNYGYTF. The CDR3 DNA reads as TGTGCCAGCAGGCCGGACAGGAGGAACTATGGCTACACCTTC.

This clonotype was detected many times. This chain's CDR3 is CASSYWDTYNEQFF. The CDR3 coding sequence is TGTGCCAGCAGTTACTGGGACACATACAATGAGCAGTTCTTC. J is TRBJ2-1 and V is TRBV6-5; tentatively, D is TRBD1 (6 bases). Trimming removed 1 base at V and 4 bases at J, with 8 bases between. Germline CDR1 MNHEY, CDR2 SVGAGI. The CDR3 is 14 amino acids.

At least ten counts were recorded for this clonotype. This chain connects TRBV28 to TRBJ1-1; D call uncertain. The germline V and J ends were trimmed by 11 bases and 0 bases, with 13 bases remaining between them. The germline V gene encodes CDR1 MDHEN and CDR2 SYDVKM. This CDR3 is 13 amino acids long. CDR3 DNA sequence: TGTGCCCTGAACCGGGCGGTGAACACTGAAGCTTTCTTT. Its translation: CALNRAVNTEAFF.

The J gene is TRBJ2-7, the V gene TRBV29-1, with 9 bases identical to TRBD1. Trimming cost V 7 bases and J 6 bases; bases outside gene matches: 7. The germline V gene encodes CDR1 SQVTM and CDR2 ANQGSEA. The CDR3 runs 12 residues. CDR3 DNA sequence: TGCAGCGGTTCGTTGACAGGGGGCGAGCAGTACTTC. Translated: CSGSLTGGEQYF.

There are many counts of this clonotype. The chain recombines TRBV6-5 with TRBJ1-5, with D hard to call. With 10 bases removed from V and 9 bases from J, the gap between germline ends came to 16 bases. CDR1 is MNHEY and CDR2 is SVGAGI in the germline V gene. This CDR3 spans 12 amino acids. CDR3 sequence reads: CATRGVRGPQHF. Written as DNA, the CDR3 is TGTGCCACCCGGGGAGTTAGAGGGCCCCAGCATTTT.

At least ten counts were recorded for this clonotype. V is TRBV29-1 and J is TRBJ1-4, with a possible D match to TRBD1 (6 bases). This CDR3 has 12 residues. V lost 4 bases to trimming and J lost 7 bases, with 10 bases between them. Germline V gene data show CDR1 as SQVTM and CDR2 as ANQGSEA. The CDR3 here is CSVGTGSEKLFF. The CDR3 DNA is TGCAGCGTTGGAACAGGGAGTGAAAAACTGTTTTTT.

This clonotype was seen repeatedly, ten times or more. The genes are TRBV5-1 and TRBJ2-7; weak D call: TRBD1 (6 bases). Deletions cut 4 bases from V and 7 bases from J, with 18 bases between. The CDR3 spans 14 residues. In germline, CDR1 is SGHRS, CDR2 YFSETQ. The CDR3 nucleotides read TGCGCCAGCAGCGAAAACGTTCAGGGGTTTGAGCAGTACTTC. Encoded protein: CASSENVQGFEQYF.

This clonotype was observed at least ten times. This rearrangement joins TRBV5-1 to TRBJ2-7, with TRBD2 identical over 9 bases. The J segment lost 6 bases and the V segment lost 4 bases, leaving 11 bases of the junction unmatched. Germline V gene data show CDR1 as SGHRS and CDR2 as YFSETQ. This CDR3 is 15 amino acids long. This chain's CDR3 is CASSRTQGLAGEQYF. As DNA, the CDR3 is TGCGCCAGCAGCCGGACCCAGGGACTAGCAGGCGAGCAGTACTTC.

Note on this clonotype: A read error may be the cause here, since a much bigger clone is one base away. The rearrangement uses TRBV6-1 and TRBJ2-2, with D perhaps matching TRBD1 (6 bases). Deletions cut 6 bases from V and 4 bases from J, with 18 bases between. The CDR3 length is 16 residues. The germline gives CDR1 MNHNS, CDR2 SASEGT. CDR3 protein: CASRIGGFGPTGELFF. The CDR3 bases are TGTGCCAGCAGAATAGGGGGATTTGGCCCCACCGGGGAGCTGTTTTTT.

This clonotype occurred many times. V usage is TRBV12-3 or TRBV12-4 and J usage is TRBJ2-4; D call uncertain. V lost 5 bases and J 0 bases, leaving 5 bases between the germline ends. This CDR3 has 13 residues. The CDR3 DNA reads as TGTGCCAGCAGTGATGTAGCCAAAAACATTCAGTACTTC. Protein sequence: CASSDVAKNIQYF.

The chain is built from TRBV20-1 and TRBJ1-5, with TRBD1 matching 7 bases. This CDR3 is 15 amino acids long. The V and J ends lost 4 bases and 0 bases, in that order; junction bases with no gene match: 6. Germline CDR1 and CDR2: DFQATT and SNEGSKA (reference sequence). The CDR3 spells CSATGQKSSNQPQHF. DNA of the CDR3: TGCAGTGCTACGGGACAGAAGTCTAGCAATCAGCCCCAGCATTTT.

The chain has TRBV19 and TRBJ2-5; 7 positions agree with TRBD1. Trimming at V came to 7 bases and at J to 2 bases, leaving 7 bases not matched to a gene. This CDR3 has 14 amino acids. Germline V gene sequence: CDR1 LNHDA, CDR2 SQIVND (reference sequence). CDR3: CASNRGQPQETQYF. CDR3 DNA sequence: TGTGCCAGTAATAGGGGACAGCCTCAAGAGACCCAGTACTTC.

This clonotype showed up many times. The chain couples TRBV4-3 to TRBJ1-1, with 9 positions matching TRBD1. The CDR3 is 14 amino acids. J lost 7 bases, V lost 6 bases, and 9 bases had no gene match. Germline CDR1 reads LGHNA; CDR2 reads YSLEER. The CDR3: CASSPPGQGNEAFF. CDR3 in DNA: TGCGCCAGCAGTCCACCGGGACAGGGTAATGAAGCTTTCTTT.

Many counts were recorded for this clonotype. The rearrangement joins TRBV20-1 to TRBJ2-7; 8 nucleotides align to TRBD1. The CDR3 loop spans 15 amino acids. V lost 7 bases to trimming and J lost 6 bases; unmatched junction nucleotides: 17. The germline gives CDR1 DFQATT, CDR2 SNEGSKA (reference sequence). The CDR3 DNA follows: TGCAGTGGTTCAACCGGGACAGGTTTAATGGGCGAGCAGTACTTC. Encoded protein: CSGSTGTGLMGEQYF.